The 2 T cell receptor beta chains listed next were all sequenced from one sample in a study of beta chain features in type 1 diabetes. Since all of the isolated RNA was reverse transcribed, expressed TCRB transcripts were what got sequenced. Measured with immunoSEQ multiplex PCR; TCRdb has only the in-frame clones, and not every one. The table records over 300,000 clones, roughly 8% of them present only once. Material for sequencing was central memory CD4+ T cells from blood. The receptors here all came from a woman aged 18-29 years in good health.

This clone was seen a few times. The chain joins TRBV2 to TRBJ1-1; D possibly corresponds to TRBD1 (5 bases). Between the trimmed V and J ends, which lost 4 bases and 5 bases, there was a span of 14 bases. The CDR3 runs to 14 residues. Germline CDR1 and CDR2: SNHLY and FYNNEI. Here the CDR3 DNA reads TGTGCCAGCAGTGTGCAGGGTGGACGGACTGAAGCTTTCTTT. Translated: CASSVQGGRTEAFF.

The table lists this clone with a few counts. The chain uses TRBV11-2 and TRBJ2-3; 13 positions match TRBD2. The CDR3 length is 16 residues. Looked up from germline, CDR1 is SGHAT and CDR2 is FQNNGV. J lost 5 bases, V lost 5 bases, and 7 bases had no gene match. This CDR3 is CASSPHGLAGVDTQYF. The CDR3 bases are TGTGCCAGCAGCCCCCATGGACTAGCGGGAGTAGATACGCAGTATTTT.